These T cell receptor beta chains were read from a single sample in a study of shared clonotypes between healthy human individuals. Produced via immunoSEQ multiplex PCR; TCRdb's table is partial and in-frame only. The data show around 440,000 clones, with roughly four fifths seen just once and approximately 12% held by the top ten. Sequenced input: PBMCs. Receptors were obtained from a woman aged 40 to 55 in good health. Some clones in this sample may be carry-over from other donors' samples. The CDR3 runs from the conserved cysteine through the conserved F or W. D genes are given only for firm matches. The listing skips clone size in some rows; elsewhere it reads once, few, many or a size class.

CDR3 DNA: TGTGCCAGCTCACCACCGTCCATCCCCAATCAGCCCCAGCATTTT
CDR3 protein: CASSPPSIPNQPQHF
J gene: TRBJ1-5
V gene: TRBV18
D gene: .
clone size: .

CDR3 DNA: TGTGCCAGTAGTACTACCCTAGGACGGGTCACAGATACGCAGTATTTT
CDR3 protein: CASSTTLGRVTDTQYF
J gene: TRBJ2-3
V gene: TRBV19
D gene: .
clone size: .

CDR3 DNA: TGTGCCAGCAGCTTTCTAGCGGGAGACGGGGAGCTGTTTTTT
CDR3 protein: CASSFLAGDGELFF
J gene: TRBJ2-2
V gene: TRBV7-2
D gene: TRBD2
clone size: .

CDR3 DNA: TGTGCCTGGAGTAAAGGCGGGGGCAATCAGCCCCAGCATTTT
CDR3 protein: CAWSKGGGNQPQHF
J gene: TRBJ1-5
V gene: TRBV30
D gene: .
clone size: many

CDR3 DNA: TGTGCCAGCAGTGGGGTTGGGTACACTGAAGCTTTCTTT
CDR3 protein: CASSGVGYTEAFF
J gene: TRBJ1-1
V gene: TRBV28
D gene: .
clone size: .

CDR3 DNA: TGTGCCAGCAGTCCGGCGGGGGTGAGGATCACTGAAGCTTTCTTT
CDR3 protein: CASSPAGVRITEAFF
J gene: TRBJ1-1
V gene: TRBV28
D gene: .
clone size: few

CDR3 DNA: TGTGCCAGCAGTTCCCCGACAAGGCCCAATGAGCAGTTCTTC
CDR3 protein: CASSSPTRPNEQFF
J gene: TRBJ2-1
V gene: TRBV28
D gene: .
clone size: .

CDR3 DNA: TGCGCCAGCAGCTACGGACAGGGGGAAGCTTTCTTT
CDR3 protein: CASSYGQGEAFF
J gene: TRBJ1-1
V gene: TRBV5-1
D gene: TRBD1
clone size: once

CDR3 DNA: TGCAGCGTAGCATGGACTAGCGGGTTCCAAGAGACCCAGTACTTC
CDR3 protein: CSVAWTSGFQETQYF
J gene: TRBJ2-5
V gene: TRBV29-1
D gene: TRBD2
clone size: .

CDR3 DNA: TGTGCCACCCGCCAAGGGGTCGGGTACGAGCAGTACTTC
CDR3 protein: CATRQGVGYEQYF
J gene: TRBJ2-7
V gene: TRBV15
D gene: .
clone size: .

CDR3 DNA: TGTGCCACCAGCAGAGATCGACAAAATAATGAAAAACTGTTTTTT
CDR3 protein: CATSRDRQNNEKLFF
J gene: TRBJ1-4
V gene: TRBV15
D gene: .
clone size: few